These 8 T cell receptor beta chains were sequenced from one sample in a study of response to subunit inactivated influenza vaccine. TCRdb re-derived calls from the RT-PCR reads in MiXCR, one entry per CDR3 protein. The sample contains about 540,000 distinct CDR3 sequences, approximately 20% of which appear only once. These sequences were also reported in another study, on T cells expressing NK-cell markers. That paper notes: Scientists made TCR beta cDNA using 5'RACE template switching with UMIs.

The sample was CD4+ T cells sorted from PBMCs, taken 12 days after vaccination. These receptor sequences come from a man aged 45 to 65 who received an inactivated influenza vaccine.

The J gene is TRBJ2-2, the V gene TRBV11-2; TRBD1 is a possible D gene (5 bases). This CDR3 has 19 amino acids. The germline V gene has CDR1 SGHAT and CDR2 FQNNGV. The V and J ends lost 5 bases and 0 bases respectively, with 22 bases between them. CDR3 loop: CASSPGYIFARANTGELFF. CDR3 nucleotide sequence: TGTGCCAGCAGCCCAGGGTATATTTTTGCGCGTGCGAACACCGGGGAGCTGTTTTTT.

This clonotype was found many times. V gene TRBV20-1 combines with J gene TRBJ2-1; D possibly uses TRBD1 or TRBD2 (6 bases each). Trimming took 5 bases from V and 9 from J, leaving 23 bases between them. Germline CDR1 is DFQATT and CDR2 is SNEGSKA (reference sequence). The CDR3 runs to 15 residues. The CDR3 spells CSAPDGGGWGSEQFF. The CDR3 bases are TGCAGTGCTCCAGACGGGGGCGGCTGGGGTAGTGAGCAGTTCTTC.

This clonotype has just a few counts. This chain connects TRBV3-1 to TRBJ1-1, with a tentative D call TRBD1 (5 bases). From germline, CDR1 is LGHDT and CDR2 YNNKEL (reference sequence). Trimming stripped 0 bases from V and 7 bases from J, with 9 bases between. This CDR3 spans 13 amino acids. The chain's CDR3 is CASSQDRGGEAFF. CDR3 sequence (DNA): TGTGCCAGCAGCCAAGATAGGGGAGGTGAAGCTTTCTTT.

Only a few counts were recorded for this clonotype. The chain has TRBV10-3 and TRBJ2-3; D gene ambiguous. The CDR3 covers 11 residues. Germline CDR1 and CDR2: ENHRY and SYGVKD. V gave up 4 bases and J gave up 6 bases, with 5 bases separating them. CDR3 DNA sequence: TGTGCCATCAGTGTTCAGGATACGCAGTATTTT. This encodes CAISVQDTQYF.

The chain employs TRBV7-9 and TRBJ1-1; D is ambiguous. Germline V gene sequence: CDR1 SEHNR, CDR2 FQNEAQ (reference sequence). The length of the CDR3 is 15 residues. Trimming left V 5 bases short and J 0 bases short, with 13 bases between. For the CDR3, the DNA is TGTGCCAGCAGCGATCTTAGGAGCTTGAACACTGAAGCTTTCTTT. Translated, it gives CASSDLRSLNTEAFF.

The sample holds many counts of this clonotype. The J gene is TRBJ2-1, the V gene TRBV6-1; TRBD2 matches at 8 bases. Looked up from germline, CDR1 is MNHNS and CDR2 is SASEGT. The CDR3 is made up of 15 amino acids. Trimming cost V 6 bases and J 7 bases; bases outside gene matches: 11. This CDR3 is CASSLGGLEKNEQFF. In nucleotides, the CDR3 is TGTGCCAGCAGCCTGGGGGGACTAGAGAAAAATGAGCAGTTCTTC.

To note about this clonotype: Given a much more abundant clone one base away, this may be a read error. The chain carries TRBV12-3 or TRBV12-4 and TRBJ2-3; TRBD1 matches 7 bases. The J segment lost 1 base and the V segment lost 6 bases, leaving 4 bases of the junction unmatched. This CDR3 is built from 14 residues. In DNA form, the CDR3 reads TGTGCCAGCAGCCCGGGACAGCGCACAGATACGCAGTATTTT. Its protein product is CASSPGQRTDTQYF.

This clonotype was observed a handful of times. The chain employs TRBV28 and TRBJ1-2; D is undetermined. V lost 1 base to trimming and J lost 8 bases, with 20 bases between them. The CDR3 spans 16 residues. Germline V gene sequence: CDR1 MDHEN, CDR2 SYDVKM. CDR3 protein: CASSLFWSERVSGYTF. The CDR3 DNA is TGTGCCAGCAGTTTATTCTGGTCAGAGCGGGTTAGCGGCTACACCTTC.